These T cell receptor beta chains were read from a single sample in a study of blood T cell repertoires in COVID-19. The protocol was immunoSEQ multiplex PCR, while the TCRdb copy is restricted to in-frame clones and leaves out a portion. Here the sample spans over 90,000 clones, around 92% being singletons. The sample consisted of peripheral blood. The receptor source for this set is a man younger than 35 with acute or convalescent COVID-19. The CDR3 runs from the conserved cysteine through the conserved F or W. D genes are given only for firm matches. The listing skips clone size in some rows; elsewhere it reads once, few, many or a size class.

V gene	clone size	D gene	J gene	CDR3 protein	CDR3 DNA
TRBV15	once	-	TRBJ2-7	CATSSRGEPYEQYF	TGTGCCACCAGCAGTCGGGGAGAACCCTACGAGCAGTACTTC
TRBV3-1/TRBV3-2	-	TRBD2	TRBJ2-3	CASSQVLSGGGRTDTQYF	TGTGCCAGCAGCCAAGTATTGTCGGGGGGGGGTCGCACAGATACGCAGTATTTT
TRBV18	-	TRBD2	TRBJ2-1	CASSRGGGTYNEQFF	TGTGCCAGCTCACGCGGGGGGGGCACCTACAATGAGCAGTTCTTC
TRBV6-5	-	-	TRBJ2-3	CASSYTSTDTQYF	TGTGCCAGCAGTTATACAAGCACAGATACGCAGTATTTT
TRBV5-6	-	-	TRBJ1-2	CASSLGLWGGYYGYTF	TGTGCCAGCAGCTTGGGTCTTTGGGGGGGCTACTATGGCTACACCTTC
TRBV18	once	TRBD1	TRBJ2-7	CASSPAVGTAEPYEQYF	TGTGCCAGCTCACCAGCCGTGGGGACAGCAGAACCCTACGAGCAGTACTTC
TRBV20-1	-	-	TRBJ2-5	CSAIVIETQYF	TGCAGTGCTATAGTAATTGAGACCCAGTACTTC
TRBV12-3/TRBV12-4	once	TRBD1	TRBJ2-5	CASTLTGGETQYF	TGTGCCAGCACTTTGACAGGGGGGGAGACCCAGTACTTC
TRBV5-1	-	-	TRBJ2-1	CASSFRNEQFF	TGCGCCAGCAGCTTCAGGAATGAGCAGTTCTTC
TRBV6-1	-	-	TRBJ1-3	CASSEDGDTIYF	TGTGCCAGCAGTGAAGACGGTGACACCATATATTTT
TRBV6-5	-	TRBD1	TRBJ2-3	CASSYLQGAGTDTQYF	TGTGCCAGCAGTTACTTACAGGGGGCGGGCACAGATACGCAGTATTTT
TRBV30	-	TRBD1	TRBJ2-3	CAWSKTLGTGMHADTQYF	TGTGCCTGGAGCAAAACCCTCGGGACAGGAATGCACGCAGATACGCAGTATTTT
TRBV5-1	-	-	TRBJ2-5	CASSPPPLALQETQYF	TGCGCCAGCAGCCCGCCCCCGCTAGCCCTCCAGGAGACCCAGTACTTC
TRBV9	-	TRBD1	TRBJ1-2	CASSPDRGPYGYTF	TGTGCCAGCAGCCCCGACAGGGGCCCCTATGGCTACACCTTC
TRBV14	-	-	TRBJ2-7	CASSNRKPQYEQYF	TGTGCCAGCAGCAACAGAAAACCTCAATACGAGCAGTACTTC
TRBV12-5	-	TRBD2	TRBJ2-3	CASGLVNKAGWGTDTQYF	TGTGCTAGTGGTTTGGTAAACAAAGCGGGATGGGGAACAGATACGCAGTATTTT
TRBV27	-	-	TRBJ2-1	CASSLGAEYNEQFF	TGTGCCAGCAGTCTGGGGGCAGAGTACAATGAGCAGTTCTTC
TRBV7-9	-	-	TRBJ1-2	CASSKTDMLNYGYTF	TGTGCCAGCAGCAAGACAGACATGTTAAACTATGGCTACACCTTC
TRBV11-2	-	TRBD1	TRBJ2-6	CASNNRIGQAPSGANVLTF	TGTGCCAGCAACAACCGAATTGGACAGGCACCCTCTGGGGCCAACGTCCTGACTTTC
TRBV23-1	-	-	TRBJ1-2	CASPRATQGPYTF	TGCGCCAGCCCCAGGGCCACACAGGGACCCTACACCTTC
TRBV7-2	-	-	TRBJ1-1	CASSLGSRGENTEAFF	TGTGCCAGCAGCTTAGGGTCTCGGGGGGAAAACACTGAAGCTTTCTTT
TRBV5-1	-	-	TRBJ2-1	CASSFLSPGANEQFF	TGCGCCAGCAGCTTTTTGTCCCCAGGGGCAAATGAGCAGTTCTTC
TRBV24-1	-	TRBD2	TRBJ2-7	CATSDRTSRDEQYF	TGTGCCACCAGTGACCGGACTAGCAGGGACGAGCAGTACTTC
TRBV18	-	TRBD1	TRBJ1-3	CASSRDSGNTIYF	TGTGCCAGCTCGCGGGACAGTGGAAACACCATATATTTT
TRBV12-3/TRBV12-4	-	-	TRBJ1-4	CASRSNEKLFF	TGTGCCAGCAGAAGCAATGAAAAACTGTTTTTT
TRBV5-4	-	TRBD1	TRBJ1-1	CASRQGQWDTEAFF	TGTGCCAGCAGACAGGGACAGTGGGACACTGAAGCTTTCTTT
TRBV5-1	-	-	TRBJ1-5	CASSLGGQGQPQHF	TGCGCCAGCAGCTTGGGGGGGCAAGGACAGCCCCAGCATTTT
TRBV5-1	-	-	TRBJ1-3	CASSLGGSARGNTIYF	TGCGCCAGCAGCTTGGGCGGATCGGCCCGCGGAAACACCATATATTTT
TRBV3-1/TRBV3-2	-	-	TRBJ1-5	CASSQAGRQDQPQHF	TGTGCCAGCAGCCAAGCCGGCCGTCAGGATCAGCCCCAGCATTTT
TRBV14	-	-	TRBJ1-1	CASSNTQGNTEAFF	TGTGCCAGCAGCAACACACAGGGGAACACTGAAGCTTTCTTT
TRBV19	-	TRBD2	TRBJ2-7	CASSIAASGTHEQYF	TGTGCCAGTAGTATTGCGGCTAGCGGGACCCACGAGCAGTACTTC
TRBV19	-	-	TRBJ1-2	CASSIVQWGDYGYTF	TGTGCCAGTAGTATTGTTCAGTGGGGAGACTATGGCTACACCTTC
TRBV18	few	TRBD1	TRBJ1-1	CASSPGYYRGSTEAFF	TGTGCCAGCTCACCTGGTTACTACAGGGGGAGCACTGAAGCTTTCTTT
TRBV7-9	-	TRBD1	TRBJ1-2	CASSLEQGYNYGYTF	TGTGCCAGCAGCTTGGAACAGGGGTATAACTATGGCTACACCTTC
TRBV9	few	-	TRBJ1-1	CASSAPLGGAGEAFF	TGTGCCAGCAGCGCACCCCTGGGGGGGGCGGGTGAAGCTTTCTTT
TRBV19	-	-	TRBJ2-7	CASSTTESSYEQYF	TGTGCCAGTAGTACGACGGAGAGCTCCTACGAGCAGTACTTC
TRBV5-4	-	-	TRBJ1-1	CASSASRGNTEAFF	TGTGCCAGCAGCGCGAGCAGGGGTAACACTGAAGCTTTCTTT
TRBV27	-	-	TRBJ1-5	CASSFRRGSNQPQHF	TGTGCCAGCAGTTTTCGCAGGGGAAGCAATCAGCCCCAGCATTTT
TRBV6-5	-	-	TRBJ1-1	CASSYQEGWNTEAFF	TGTGCCAGCAGTTATCAGGAGGGGTGGAACACTGAAGCTTTCTTT
TRBV5-1	-	TRBD1	TRBJ1-2	CASSSPGQGTGYTF	TGCGCCAGCAGTTCCCCGGGACAGGGGACTGGCTACACCTTC
TRBV7-8	-	TRBD1	TRBJ1-4	CASSPPGQGGSEKLFF	TGTGCCAGCAGCCCCCCGGGACAGGGAGGAAGCGAAAAACTGTTTTTT